This TCR beta chain was observed in a study of cytomegalovirus exposure and HLA in healthy donors. This CDR3 has 16 residues. Germline V gives CDR1 LGHNA, CDR2 YNFKEQ. Trimming at V came to 3 bases and at J to 4 bases, leaving 6 bases not matched to a gene. Use of 60 Vbeta and 13 Jbeta primers characterized the PCR. Sequencing used immunoSEQ multiplex PCR; TCRdb keeps in-frame clones, though not all of them. The data contain some 120,000 clones, around 75% of them seen just once; the ten biggest clones take up more than 0.7%. This chain links TRBV4-2 with TRBJ2-5; TRBD2 matches 12 bases. The source material was PBMCs. The sequence derives from a woman in her 30s in good health and CMV-seronegative. This chain's CDR3 is CASSQTSGGGGETQYF. The CDR3 DNA is TGTGCCAGCAGCCAGACTAGCGGGGGAGGAGGAGAGACCCAGTACTTC.